The clone carrying this T cell receptor beta chain was picked up many times. Its antigen is unidentified. The data were taken from a study of CD8 T cells in ankylosing spondylitis. The study, taken as a whole, reports: Ankylosing spondylitis blood appeared to carry a characteristic TCR beta motif of roughly eight highly homologous variants. Significant enrichment of disease-linked clones was reported in matched ankylosing spondylitis synovial fluid.

Germline assignment: CDR1 MNHEY and CDR2 SMNVEV (reference sequence). V dropped 6 bases and J dropped 5; count of bases not matched to a gene: 7. This CDR3 spans 14 amino acids. Using its own MiXCR run on the 5' RACE reads, TCRdb lists one record per CDR3 protein. The data show some 270,000 distinct CDR3 sequences, 15% to 20% seen once. Sequencing input: blood, either unsorted or a sorted T cell fraction (not recorded which). V usage is TRBV27 and J usage is TRBJ2-7; 10 bases align to TRBD1. The receptor was derived from a male donor with ankylosing spondylitis or in good health (not recorded which). The CDR3 protein is CASRTRQGAHEQYF. CDR3 in DNA: TGTGCCAGCAGGACCCGACAGGGGGCACACGAGCAGTACTTC.